The clone carrying this T cell receptor beta chain was seen more than once but under ten times. Its specificity is unknown. This specimen comes from a study of cytomegalovirus exposure and HLA in healthy donors. Study-wide points: Reportedly, a later analysis found an Asian-associated ancestry cluster had fewer N-insertions than the approximately 600-donor mean.

The PCR was carried out with 60 Vbeta primers and 13 Jbeta primers. Generated by immunoSEQ multiplex PCR, the TCRdb table keeps only in-frame clones and is missing some. Here the sample spans over 150,000 clones, roughly 80% being singletons. Donors were ostensibly healthy at sampling, although undocumented immune exposures were probable. This sequence was found in a man between 45 and 60 years old in good health and CMV-seronegative. The sequenced material came from PBMCs.

CDR3 nucleotide sequence: TGCAGCGGGACATCCAGGGGCAATGAAAAACTGTTTTTT. Translated, it gives CSGTSRGNEKLFF. The chain links TRBV29-1 to TRBJ1-4; D is perhaps TRBD1 (6 bases). There are 13 residues in the CDR3. Trimming cost V 7 bases and J 5 bases, with 14 bases left between them. Germline V gene data show CDR1 as SQVTM and CDR2 as ANQGSEA.